Presented here are 31 T cell receptor beta chains from one specimen sequenced in a study of cytomegalovirus exposure and HLA in healthy donors. The PCR contained 60 Vbeta and 13 Jbeta primers. The method was immunoSEQ multiplex PCR; TCRdb's version includes in-frame clones alone and lacks a portion of them. The table includes roughly 170,000 clones, over 60% detected once. Material for sequencing was PBMCs. These receptors were taken from a female donor in good health and CMV-seronegative.

This clone showed up just a few times. This sample includes further DNA sequences coding for the same CDR3. The DNA for the CDR3 is TGTGCCAGCTCACCGGGACAAACAAATCAGCCCCAGCATTTT. Translation gives CASSPGQTNQPQHF. The V gene is TRBV18, the J gene TRBJ1-5; perhaps TRBD1 as D (6 bases). Between the trimmed V and J ends, which lost 3 bases and 4 bases, there was a span of 10 bases. CDR1 is KGHSH, CDR2 LQKENI, per germline. The CDR3 contains 14 residues.

The chain recombines TRBV4-2 with TRBJ2-5; TRBD2 matches at 7 bases. V dropped 2 bases and J dropped 3; count of bases not matched to a gene: 9. Germline V lookup: CDR1 LGHNA, CDR2 YNFKEQ. The CDR3 has 16 residues. CDR3: CASSQTSGIKEETQYF. The CDR3 DNA follows: TGTGCCAGCAGCCAAACCAGCGGGATCAAAGAAGAGACCCAGTACTTC.

This rearrangement joins TRBV11-2 to TRBJ1-2, with 7 nucleotides matching TRBD1. Germline V gene sequence: CDR1 SGHAT, CDR2 FQNNGV. The CDR3 loop spans 17 amino acids. With 0 bases clipped from V and 0 bases from J, the junction kept 7 bases outside the gene matches. The CDR3 bases are TGTGCCAGCAGCTTAGATCCGGGGGGGACAGCTAACTATGGCTACACCTTC. Translating it yields CASSLDPGGTANYGYTF.

V and J are TRBV2 and TRBJ2-7; tentative D call: TRBD1 (6 bases). V gave up 3 bases and J gave up 3 bases, with 18 bases separating them. The germline V gene has CDR1 SNHLY and CDR2 FYNNEI. The CDR3 spans 16 residues. The CDR3: CASSDYRPTGLYEQYF. The CDR3 DNA reads TGTGCCAGCAGTGATTATCGGCCGACAGGACTCTACGAGCAGTACTTC. The entire variable domain, with the rest obtained from reference TRBV2 and TRBJ2-7, is as follows: EPEVTQTPSHQVTQMGQEVILRCVPISNHLYFYWYRQILGQKVEFLVSFYNNEISEKSEIFDDQFSVERPDGSNFTLKIRSTKLEDSAMYFCASSDYRPTGLYEQYFGPGTRLTVT.

The genes are TRBV2 and TRBJ2-2, with 10 nucleotides matching TRBD2. The CDR3 loop spans 16 amino acids. V dropped 6 bases and J dropped 2; count of bases not matched to a gene: 6. The germline gives CDR1 SNHLY, CDR2 FYNNEI. CDR3 region: CASRVAGGLNTGELFF. In nucleotides, the CDR3 is TGTGCCAGCAGGGTAGCGGGGGGACTTAACACCGGGGAGCTGTTTTTT.

The chain is built from TRBV7-3 and TRBJ2-2; D remains unclear. Germline-derived CDR1 and CDR2 are SGHTA and FQGTGA. This CDR3 region has 13 residues. V lost 8 bases and J lost 4, with 11 bases in between. CDR3: CASRVSGTGELFF. The CDR3 nucleotides are TGTGCCAGCCGGGTTTCCGGCACCGGGGAGCTGTTTTTT.

The CDR3 here is CASSHTGGRETQYF. The CDR3 region has the DNA TGTGCCAGCAGCCACACAGGGGGCCGGGAGACCCAGTACTTC. The J gene is TRBJ2-5, the V gene TRBV6-5; 9 bases agree with TRBD1. The CDR3 covers 14 residues. With 6 bases clipped from V and 5 bases from J, the junction kept 7 bases outside the gene matches. Germline V gives CDR1 MNHEY, CDR2 SVGAGI.

Turning to this clone: The germline gene is not matched at one end of the junction; a read error may be the cause. This sequence joins TRBV15 and TRBJ1-5; D perhaps matches TRBD1 (6 bases). The V gene's germline CDR1 is LNHNV and CDR2 YYDKDF (reference sequence). The CDR3 is 19 residues long. The CDR3 coding sequence is TGTGCCACCAGCAGAGTGGGGGGGGGCAGGGCCATGGGCAATCAGTCCCAGCATTTT. Protein sequence: CATSRVGGGRAMGNQSQHF.

The J gene is TRBJ2-2, the V gene TRBV29-1; TRBD2 matches 16 bases. Unmatched junction bases numbered 5, after V lost 7 bases and J lost 0 bases. The length of the CDR3 is 17 residues. Germline CDR1 SQVTM, CDR2 ANQGSEA. The CDR3 sequence: CSAKGLAGGSNTGELFF. CDR3 coding DNA: TGCAGCGCTAAGGGACTAGCGGGAGGGTCGAACACCGGGGAGCTGTTTTTT.

This chain links TRBV5-1 with TRBJ2-7; TRBD1 aligns across 9 bases. Germline CDR1 is SGHRS and CDR2 is YFSETQ. The CDR3 totals 14 residues. The junction had 4 bases not matched to a gene; V was cut back by 4 bases and J by 2 bases. The CDR3 spells CASSTGQGTYEQYF. Here the CDR3 DNA reads TGCGCCAGCAGCACCGGACAGGGGACCTACGAGCAGTACTTC.

This clone was counted once. V and J are TRBV4-3 and TRBJ2-4; D ambiguous. The CDR3 has 15 amino acids. V lost 1 base and J 0 bases, leaving 7 bases between the germline ends. CDR1 and CDR2 (germline): LGHNA, YSLEER. DNA for the CDR3: TGCGCCAGCAGCCAAGGACGACTAGCCAAAAACATTCAGTACTTC. This translates into CASSQGRLAKNIQYF.

The chain has TRBV19 and TRBJ1-1; 7 nucleotides align to TRBD1. Germline CDR1 is LNHDA and CDR2 is SQIVND (reference sequence). CDR3 length: 16 amino acids. V was pared by 2 bases and J by 4 bases, with 10 bases of the junction left unmatched. The CDR3: CASSITPGAGGTEAFF. In DNA, the CDR3 is TGTGCCAGTAGTATAACTCCCGGGGCAGGGGGCACTGAAGCTTTCTTT.

The chain joins TRBV7-3 to TRBJ1-2; 7 bases fit TRBD1. J lost 8 bases, V lost 3 bases, and 6 bases had no gene match. Germline values: CDR1 SGHTA, CDR2 FQGTGA. The CDR3 sequence is 13 residues long. The DNA for the CDR3 is TGTGCCAGCAGCTTGATGACAGGGAAAGGCTACACCTTC. Its translation is CASSLMTGKGYTF.

The J gene is TRBJ2-6, the V gene TRBV28; 9 nucleotides align to TRBD2. J was trimmed by 0 bases and V by 2 bases; bases with no gene match: 8. Looked up from germline, CDR1 is MDHEN and CDR2 is SYDVKM. The CDR3 is 19 residues long. CDR3 bases: TGTGCCAGCAGTTTAGGGGGCGGGAGGGTCCGCTCTGGGGCCAACGTCCTGACTTTC. Translating gives CASSLGGGRVRSGANVLTF.

This chain connects TRBV5-4 to TRBJ2-3; 12 bases line up with TRBD2. CDR1 and CDR2 (germline): SGHNT, YYREEE (reference sequence). V shed 6 bases, J shed 3 bases, and the junction held 5 bases outside the gene matches. CDR3 size: 15 residues. This chain's CDR3 is CASTSTSGRTDTQYF. The CDR3 DNA reads as TGTGCCAGCACCTCGACTAGCGGGAGAACAGATACGCAGTATTTT.

The genes are TRBV29-1 and TRBJ2-7; the match to TRBD1 covers 9 bases. This CDR3 is 14 amino acids long. Germline CDR1 is SQVTM and CDR2 is ANQGSEA. Trimming cost V 5 bases and J 2 bases; bases outside gene matches: 7. The CDR3 protein is CSVMTGGSAYEQYF. The CDR3 DNA sequence: TGCAGCGTTATGACAGGGGGTAGCGCCTACGAGCAGTACTTC.

This rearrangement joins TRBV9 to TRBJ1-4, with a possible D match to TRBD1 (5 bases). The CDR3 runs to 14 residues. Germline V gene sequence: CDR1 SGDLS, CDR2 YYNGEE. With 4 bases removed from V and 5 bases from J, the gap between germline ends came to 12 bases. CDR3 residues: CASSPRGGNEKLFF. Written as DNA, the CDR3 is TGTGCCAGCAGCCCAAGGGGAGGGAATGAAAAACTGTTTTTT. The full variable domain, with the rest looked up from reference TRBV9 and TRBJ1-4, is DSGVTQTPKHLITATGQRVTLRCSPRSGDLSVYWYQQSLDQGLQFLIQYYNGEERAKGNILERFSAQQFPDLHSELNLSSLELGDSALYFCASSPRGGNEKLFFGSGTQLSVL.

CDR3 in DNA: TGTGCCATCAGTGCAGTTAATGAAAAACTGTTTTTT. It codes for CAISAVNEKLFF. The chain links TRBV10-3 to TRBJ1-4, with unresolved D. The CDR3 has 12 amino acids. CDR1 and CDR2 from the germline V gene are ENHRY and SYGVKD. Trimming left V 4 bases short and J 4 bases short, with 4 bases between.

The genes are TRBV9 and TRBJ1-5; weak D call: TRBD1 (6 bases). Germline V gene lookup returns CDR1 SGDLS and CDR2 YYNGEE. The length of the CDR3 is 16 residues. Deletions cut 4 bases from V and 6 bases from J, with 20 bases between. The CDR3 bases are TGTGCCAGCAGCCCTTCCGGGACACCCGAAATTCAGCCCCAGCATTTT. It specifies CASSPSGTPEIQPQHF.

This sequence joins TRBV19 and TRBJ2-3; weak D call: TRBD2 (5 bases). Trimming pared 7 bases from V and 2 bases from J, leaving 13 bases between. The CDR3 consists of 14 residues. The germline gives CDR1 LNHDA, CDR2 SQIVND (reference sequence). In DNA, the CDR3 is TGTGCCAGTAAGGCTAGCTTCTTCACAGATACGCAGTATTTT. It codes for CASKASFFTDTQYF. The whole variable domain, filled in from reference TRBV19 and TRBJ2-3, reads DGGITQSPKYLFRKEGQNVTLSCEQNLNHDAMYWYRQDPGQGLRLIYYSQIVNDFQKGDIAEGYSVSREKKESFPLTVTSAQKNPTAFYLCASKASFFTDTQYFGPGTRLTVL.

J is TRBJ1-2 and V is TRBV28; D may be TRBD1 (5 bases). The ends were cut back, 8 bases at V and 0 bases at J, with 13 bases in the middle. This CDR3 has 14 residues. Looked up from germline, CDR1 is MDHEN and CDR2 is SYDVKM. The CDR3 spells CASLETEPNYGYTF. DNA for the CDR3: TGTGCCAGCCTGGAGACAGAGCCTAACTATGGCTACACCTTC.

Points on this clone: The junction departs from the called germline gene at one end, perhaps through a read error. V and J are TRBV5-1 and TRBJ2-6; a possible D gene is TRBD1 (5 bases). CDR1 SGHRS and CDR2 YFSETQ come from the germline V gene. The CDR3 contains 18 residues. CDR3 coding DNA: TGCGCCAGCAGCCCCTATTTAACAGCTATCTCTGGGGCCAACGGCCTGACTTTC. This translates into CASSPYLTAISGANGLTF.

The rearrangement joins TRBV4-3 to TRBJ1-1; possibly TRBD1 for D (6 bases). Germline V lookup: CDR1 LGHNA, CDR2 YSLEER. Trimming shortened V by 3 bases and J by 5 bases, and 10 bases separated the two germline ends. The CDR3 loop spans 13 amino acids. DNA for the CDR3: TGCGCCAGCAGCCACGGTCAGGGGACTGAAGCTTTCTTT. Translated: CASSHGQGTEAFF.

As to this clone: Compared with germline, one end of the junction differs, possibly owing to a read error. The CDR3, as DNA: TGTGCTAGCAGCCCCTCGGGCGGGGTGTACCAAGAGACCCAGTACTTC. Translating gives CASSPSGGVYQETQYF. The rearrangement uses TRBV7-7 and TRBJ2-5, with TRBD2 as a possible D gene (6 bases). This CDR3 has 16 residues. The germline V gene has CDR1 SSHAT and CDR2 FNYEAQ (reference sequence).

This clone counts as medium-sized (0.01 to 0.1%). The V call is TRBV6-4, the J call TRBJ2-7; the D is unclear. Germline assignment: CDR1 MRHNA and CDR2 SNTAGT. The CDR3 extends over 13 amino acids. The V end was cut by 3 bases, the J end by 5 bases, with 11 bases between. CDR3 sequence (DNA): TGTGCCAGCAGTGAGAACGCAGGCCACGAGCAGTACTTC. It specifies CASSENAGHEQYF.

The rearrangement joins TRBV6-5 to TRBJ2-5; 8 nucleotides match TRBD1. The DNA end is a closer match to TRBJ2-7, so the J assignment may be wrong. The CDR3 is 16 residues long. The germline CDR1 and CDR2 sequences are MNHEY and SVGAGI. The CDR3 is CASSYSTGQVAYEQYF. The CDR3 DNA is TGTGCCAGCAGTTACTCGACGGGACAGGTGGCTTACGAGCAGTACTTC.

This clone was counted only a few times. The chain is built from TRBV9 and TRBJ1-1; TRBD1 matches 8 bases. The trim removed 1 base at V and 4 bases at J, leaving 6 bases unmatched. Germline values: CDR1 SGDLS, CDR2 YYNGEE. The CDR3 length is 15 residues. CDR3 bases: TGTGCCAGCAGCGTAACCGGACAGGGCATCACTGAAGCTTTCTTT. Its translation: CASSVTGQGITEAFF.

This clone occurred a few times. The rearrangement joins TRBV10-3 to TRBJ2-2; 7 bases are shared with TRBD2. Germline CDR1 and CDR2: ENHRY and SYGVKD. V gave up 5 bases and J gave up 5 bases; unmatched junction bases: 5. The CDR3 has 14 amino acids. The DNA for the CDR3 is TGTGCCATCAGTTCCTGGGAGGGGACCGGGGAGCTGTTTTTT. Amino acids: CAISSWEGTGELFF.

The chain joins TRBV2 to TRBJ1-4; perhaps TRBD1 as D (6 bases). Germline V gene lookup returns CDR1 SNHLY and CDR2 FYNNEI. Trimming left V 10 bases short and J 5 bases short, with 14 bases between. This CDR3 has 13 amino acids. The CDR3 nucleotides read TGTGCCACCCAAAGGGGGGGGAATGAAAAACTGTTTTTT. Encoded protein: CATQRGGNEKLFF.

The chain employs TRBV7-2 and TRBJ2-1; 10 positions agree with TRBD2. The V gene's germline CDR1 is SGHTA and CDR2 FQGNSA. CDR3 length: 15 amino acids. Trimming cost V 1 base and J 6 bases; bases outside gene matches: 3. CDR3 protein: CASSLVASGSNEQFF. CDR3 nucleotides: TGTGCCAGCAGCTTAGTGGCTAGCGGGAGCAATGAGCAGTTCTTC.

V is TRBV19 and J is TRBJ1-6; 8 bases line up with TRBD1. In germline, CDR1 is LNHDA, CDR2 SQIVND (reference sequence). Losses at the gene ends were 4 bases for V and 3 bases for J; bases not matched to a gene: 2. The CDR3 is 15 residues long. The CDR3 nucleotides read TGTGCCAGTAGTAGACAGGGGCTCTATAATTCACCCCTCCACTTT. Its protein product is CASSRQGLYNSPLHF. Using reference TRBV19 and TRBJ1-6 for the parts outside the CDR3, the full variable domain is DGGITQSPKYLFRKEGQNVTLSCEQNLNHDAMYWYRQDPGQGLRLIYYSQIVNDFQKGDIAEGYSVSREKKESFPLTVTSAQKNPTAFYLCASSRQGLYNSPLHFGNGTRLTVT.